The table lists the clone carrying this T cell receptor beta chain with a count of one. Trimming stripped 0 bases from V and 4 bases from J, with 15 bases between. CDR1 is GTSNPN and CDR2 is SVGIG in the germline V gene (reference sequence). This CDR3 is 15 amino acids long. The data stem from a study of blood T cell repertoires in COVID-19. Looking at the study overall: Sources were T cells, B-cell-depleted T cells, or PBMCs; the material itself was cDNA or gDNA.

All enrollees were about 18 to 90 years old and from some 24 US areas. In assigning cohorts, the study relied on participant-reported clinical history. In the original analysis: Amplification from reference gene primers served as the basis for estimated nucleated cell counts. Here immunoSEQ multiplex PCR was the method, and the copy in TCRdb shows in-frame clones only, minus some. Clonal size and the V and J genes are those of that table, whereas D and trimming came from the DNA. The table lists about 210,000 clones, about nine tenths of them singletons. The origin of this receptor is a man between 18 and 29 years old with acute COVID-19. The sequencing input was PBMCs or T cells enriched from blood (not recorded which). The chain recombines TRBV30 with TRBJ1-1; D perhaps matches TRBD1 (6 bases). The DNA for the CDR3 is TGTGCCTGGAGTGTAGCGGGGGCTGGGTCCACTGAAGCTTTCTTT. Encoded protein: CAWSVAGAGSTEAFF.